The source of this T cell receptor beta chain is a study of a mutant IDH1 vaccine in newly diagnosed glioma. Study-level background: Investigators started vaccination 4-6 weeks after radiotherapy alone, or with temozolomide cycles. Study outcomes and limitations: The study observed vaccine-induced immune responses in roughly 93% of patients.

About this clone itself: The antigen is unknown.

Trimming cost V 6 bases and J 2 bases; bases outside gene matches: 6. Germline V gene data show CDR1 as KGHSH and CDR2 as LQKENI. This CDR3 spans 15 amino acids. Clones were sequenced by immunoSEQ multiplex PCR, and TCRdb holds only the in-frame ones, with some missing. The sample holds some 64,000 clones, about four fifths seen once. Time point in this sample: week 11, during vaccination. Alongside topical imiquimod, each dose of vaccine comprised 300 ug of mutant IDH1 20-mer peptide. New WHO grade 3 or 4 IDH1-mutant, ATRX-lost astrocytomas were present in all donors. The sequencing used PBMCs, collected from a glioma patient whose treatment included an IDH1 peptide vaccine. The receptor's source is a man over 45 with glioma. The chain is built from TRBV18 and TRBJ2-1, with 8 bases matching TRBD1. The CDR3 spells CASSPGTGAYNEQFF. The CDR3 bases are TGTGCCAGCTCTCCCGGGACAGGAGCCTACAATGAGCAGTTCTTC.